The 31 T cell receptor beta chains reported below all come from one sample, sequenced in a study of blood T cell repertoires in COVID-19. Measured with immunoSEQ multiplex PCR; TCRdb has only the in-frame clones, and not every one. The repertoire includes 37,000 or so clones, over 75% of them detected once, and 25% to 35% sits in the top ten. The sequenced material came from peripheral blood. These receptors were collected from an elderly man with active or convalescent COVID-19.

This chain links TRBV2 with TRBJ2-2; a weak D match, TRBD1 (6 bases). Germline values: CDR1 SNHLY, CDR2 FYNNEI. The CDR3 loop spans 14 amino acids. The V and J ends lost 10 bases and 4 bases respectively, with 16 bases between them. CDR3 in amino acids: CATFARGSTGELFF. DNA for the CDR3: TGTGCCACATTCGCCAGGGGATCCACCGGGGAGCTGTTTTTT.

The V call is TRBV4-3, the J call TRBJ2-1, with 13 bases identical to TRBD2. After removal of 1 base from V and 8 bases from J, the junction contained 5 bases not matched to a gene. Germline-derived CDR1 and CDR2 are LGHNA and YSLEER. The CDR3 has 16 amino acids. The CDR3 region is CASSQGGLAGADEQFF. CDR3 bases: TGCGCCAGCAGCCAAGGTGGACTAGCGGGAGCTGATGAGCAGTTCTTC.

This sequence joins TRBV6-1 and TRBJ1-3, with D perhaps TRBD1 (6 bases). Between the trimmed V and J ends, which lost 2 bases and 3 bases, there was a span of 14 bases. Germline lookup yields CDR1 MNHNS and CDR2 SASEGT. This CDR3 region has 16 residues. CDR3 sequence: CASSEFGVGGGNTIYF. The DNA of the CDR3 is TGTGCCAGCAGTGAATTCGGAGTAGGGGGTGGAAACACCATATATTTT.

This chain connects TRBV27 to TRBJ2-2, with D perhaps TRBD1 (6 bases). With 5 bases removed from V and 1 base from J, the gap between germline ends came to 11 bases. CDR3 length: 15 residues. CDR1 MNHEY and CDR2 SMNVEV come from the germline V gene (reference sequence). The CDR3 spells CASSPGHQNTGELFF. In nucleotides, the CDR3 is TGTGCCAGCAGTCCGGGACATCAGAACACCGGGGAGCTGTTTTTT.

The chain has TRBV7-2 and TRBJ2-7; 11 positions match TRBD1. This CDR3 is built from 15 residues. Germline CDR1 SGHTA, CDR2 FQGNSA. With V trimmed by 4 bases and J by 3 bases, 5 bases remained unmatched. CDR3 residues: CASSSGQGAIYEQYF. DNA for the CDR3: TGTGCCAGCAGCTCAGGACAGGGGGCAATCTACGAGCAGTACTTC.

V is TRBV11-2 and J is TRBJ2-5; perhaps TRBD1 as D (6 bases). V lost 4 bases to trimming and J lost 4 bases, with 22 bases between them. This CDR3 has 17 residues. Germline CDR1 and CDR2: SGHAT and FQNNGV. DNA of the CDR3: TGTGCCAGCAGCTCAGGGTTAGGGGGACCCAGCTTAGAGACCCAGTACTTC. Translation: CASSSGLGGPSLETQYF.

In nucleotides, the CDR3 is TGTGCCAGCAGCCATGAGGGTCGGACTGAAGCTTTCTTT. Its protein product is CASSHEGRTEAFF. The genes are TRBV3-1 (or the pseudogene TRBV3-2) and TRBJ1-1, with D hard to call. V gave up 3 bases and J gave up 5 bases, with 10 bases separating them. This CDR3 has 13 residues. Per germline, CDR1 LGHDT and CDR2 YNNKEL (reference sequence).

V usage is TRBV11-3 and J usage is TRBJ2-1; 10 bases map to TRBD2. V was pared by 2 bases and J by 6 bases, with 10 bases of the junction left unmatched. Germline loops: CDR1 SGHNT, CDR2 YENEEA. This CDR3 region has 17 residues. The CDR3 bases are TGTGCCAGCAGCTTATTGCCTAGCGGGAGCATCCCCAATGAGCAGTTCTTC. Translating it yields CASSLLPSGSIPNEQFF.

The chain is built from TRBV4-1 and TRBJ2-1; 7 bases fit TRBD1. The CDR3 loop spans 16 amino acids. Looked up from germline, CDR1 is MGHRA and CDR2 is YSYEKL. The junction had 5 bases not matched to a gene; V was cut back by 3 bases and J by 0 bases. CDR3 sequence (DNA): TGCGCCAGCAGCCATCCGACAGGGTTCTCCTACAATGAGCAGTTCTTC. Its translation: CASSHPTGFSYNEQFF.

This chain uses TRBV4-1 with TRBJ2-5; no clear D. This CDR3 region has 16 residues. V gave up 3 bases and J gave up 1 base, with 15 bases separating them. CDR1 and CDR2 (germline): MGHRA, YSYEKL. CDR3 coding DNA: TGCGCCAGCAGCCAGACTGGCGAGGCCCGCCAAGAGACCCAGTACTTC. This codes for CASSQTGEARQETQYF.

The V gene is TRBV18, the J gene TRBJ1-6; TRBD1 aligns across 7 bases. Germline CDR1 reads KGHSH; CDR2 reads LQKENI. The CDR3 extends over 14 amino acids. V lost 6 bases, J lost 7 bases, and 6 bases stayed unmatched. The CDR3 region is CASSRQGKNSPLHF. The CDR3 DNA sequence: TGTGCCAGCTCCCGACAGGGAAAGAATTCACCCCTCCACTTT.

V gene TRBV5-4 combines with J gene TRBJ1-4; 8 bases line up with TRBD1. The CDR3 has 14 amino acids. In germline, CDR1 is SGHNT, CDR2 YYREEE (reference sequence). V was pared by 0 bases and J by 8 bases, with 3 bases of the junction left unmatched. CDR3 DNA: TGTGCCAGCAGCTTGGGACAGGGGACCGAAAAACTGTTTTTT. This translates into CASSLGQGTEKLFF. Supplemented by reference TRBV5-4 and TRBJ1-4, the full variable domain reads ETGVTQSPTHLIKTRGQQVTLRCSSQSGHNTVSWYQQALGQGPQFIFQYYREEENGRGNFPPRFSGLQFPNYSSELNVNALELDDSALYLCASSLGQGTEKLFFGSGTQLSVL.

The J gene is TRBJ1-4, the V gene TRBV3-1 (or the pseudogene TRBV3-2), with TRBD1 as a possible D gene (5 bases). There are 12 residues in the CDR3. The ends were cut back, 4 bases at V and 11 bases at J, with 11 bases in the middle. Germline V gives CDR1 LGHDT, CDR2 YNNKEL (reference sequence). The CDR3 sequence is CASSPATDKLFF. The CDR3 nucleotides read TGTGCCAGCAGCCCAGCGACAGACAAACTGTTTTTT.

This clone appeared once. The J gene is TRBJ2-7, the V gene TRBV15; 13 nucleotides agree with TRBD2. CDR3 length: 15 amino acids. Germline CDR1 LNHNV, CDR2 YYDKDF (reference sequence). With 4 bases clipped from V and 5 bases from J, the junction kept 5 bases outside the gene matches. As DNA, the CDR3 is TGTGCCACCAGCACTAGGACTAGCGGGGGCAACGAGCAGTACTTC. Amino acids: CATSTRTSGGNEQYF.

V gene TRBV6-5 combines with J gene TRBJ1-1, with no clear D. This CDR3 contains 15 residues. In germline, CDR1 is MNHEY, CDR2 SVGAGI. Deletions cut 6 bases from V and 0 bases from J, with 14 bases between. The CDR3 region is CASSLSLVMNTEAFF. CDR3 bases: TGTGCCAGCAGCCTCTCTCTTGTAATGAACACTGAAGCTTTCTTT.

The rearrangement uses TRBV11-2 and TRBJ2-7; D not resolved. CDR3 size: 14 residues. Germline V gene lookup returns CDR1 SGHAT and CDR2 FQNNGV. Trimming shortened V by 1 base and J by 2 bases, and 9 bases separated the two germline ends. CDR3 DNA sequence: TGTGCCAGCAGCTTAGGGCAAGTCACCTACGAGCAGTACTTC. It specifies CASSLGQVTYEQYF. The whole variable domain, filled in from reference TRBV11-2 and TRBJ2-7, reads EAGVAQSPRYKIIEKRQSVAFWCNPISGHATLYWYQQILGQGPKLLIQFQNNGVVDDSQLPKDRFSAERLKGVDSTLKIQPAKLEDSAVYLCASSLGQVTYEQYFGPGTRLTVT.

The chain uses TRBV11-2 and TRBJ2-2, with D maybe TRBD1 (5 bases). This CDR3 contains 16 residues. V lost 1 base, J lost 0 bases, and 9 bases lay in between. CDR1 is SGHAT and CDR2 is FQNNGV in the germline V gene. In nucleotides, the CDR3 is TGTGCCAGCAGCTTAGCCCAGGGCCCGAACACCGGGGAGCTGTTTTTT. Translating gives CASSLAQGPNTGELFF.

V and J are TRBV9 and TRBJ1-6; no definite D call. CDR3 length: 14 residues. Per germline, CDR1 SGDLS and CDR2 YYNGEE. V was pared by 0 bases and J by 7 bases, with 8 bases between. CDR3 nucleotide sequence: TGTGCCAGCAGCGTAGACAGTCTGAATTCACCCCTCCACTTT. Its translation: CASSVDSLNSPLHF.

The V and J genes are TRBV21-1 and TRBJ1-2. TRBV21-1 represents a pseudogene. CDR3 size: 15 residues. In DNA form, the CDR3 reads TGTGCCAGCAGCGCTCGGGTCTTTGGCTACTATGGCTACACCTTC. Translating gives CASSARVFGYYGYTF.

J is TRBJ2-1 and V is TRBV19; unclear D gene. This CDR3 has 16 amino acids. Trimming removed 0 bases from V and 0 bases from J, with 9 bases in between. CDR1 and CDR2 (germline): LNHDA, SQIVND (reference sequence). The CDR3 bases are TGTGCCAGTAGTATAGATCTGGGCCTCTCCTACAATGAGCAGTTCTTC. It is translated as CASSIDLGLSYNEQFF.

This sequence joins TRBV18 and TRBJ2-1; D perhaps matches TRBD2 (6 bases). The CDR3 has 16 amino acids. Per germline, CDR1 KGHSH and CDR2 LQKENI. Trimming shortened V by 4 bases and J by 4 bases, and 17 bases separated the two germline ends. The DNA of the CDR3 is TGTGCCAGCTCACTAACCCTGCGGGGCGATTACAATGAGCAGTTCTTC. Translation gives CASSLTLRGDYNEQFF. The whole variable domain, filled in from reference TRBV18 and TRBJ2-1, reads NAGVMQNPRHLVRRRGQEARLRCSPMKGHSHVYWYRQLPEEGLKFMVYLQKENIIDESGMPKERFSAEFPKEGPSILRIQQVVRGDSAAYFCASSLTLRGDYNEQFFGPGTRLTVL.

The V and J genes are TRBV7-2 and TRBJ2-3, with 9 bases aligning to TRBD2. Per the germline V gene, CDR1 is SGHTA and CDR2 is FQGNSA. J gave up 2 bases and V 6 bases, and 9 bases lay outside the gene matches. CDR3 length equals 16 residues. The CDR3 spells CASSWVAGAVTDTQYF. As DNA, the CDR3 is TGTGCCAGCAGTTGGGTAGCGGGAGCGGTCACAGATACGCAGTATTTT. The full variable domain, in which reference TRBV7-2 and TRBJ2-3 provide the parts outside the CDR3, is GAGVSQSPSNKVTEKGKDVELRCDPISGHTALYWYRQSLGQGLEFLIYFQGNSAPDKSGLPSDRFSAERTGGSVSTLTIQRTQQEDSAVYLCASSWVAGAVTDTQYFGPGTRLTVL.

The chain joins TRBV6-5 to TRBJ2-7, with 10 bases aligning to TRBD2. Trimming removed 3 bases from V and 4 bases from J; junction bases left unmatched: 6. This CDR3 is 15 amino acids long. Germline V CDR1 and CDR2: MNHEY, SVGAGI. The CDR3 sequence: CASSYGLAGAYEQYF. In DNA form, the CDR3 reads TGTGCCAGCAGTTATGGTCTAGCGGGAGCTTACGAGCAGTACTTC.

This clone was observed a single time. This chain uses TRBV4-1 with TRBJ1-2; 9 bases are a match to TRBD1. The CDR3 length is 13 residues. With 5 bases clipped from V and 9 bases from J, the junction kept 7 bases outside the gene matches. Per the germline V gene, CDR1 is MGHRA and CDR2 is YSYEKL. CDR3 DNA: TGCGCCAGCAGCACCCGGGACAGGGTAAGCTACACCTTC. This encodes CASSTRDRVSYTF.

The chain joins TRBV7-2 to TRBJ2-5, with D possibly TRBD2 on 6 matching bases. With 1 base removed from V and 1 base from J, the gap between germline ends came to 10 bases. The CDR3 length is 15 residues. Germline V gene data show CDR1 as SGHTA and CDR2 as FQGNSA. The CDR3 DNA reads TGTGCCAGCAGCTTAGAGGGCGGGGCCCAAGAGACCCAGTACTTC. Its protein product is CASSLEGGAQETQYF.

This clone has only one observation. J is TRBJ2-3 and V is TRBV5-4; 11 bases fit TRBD2. The CDR3 has 16 amino acids. J gave up 1 base and V 1 base, and 2 bases lay outside the gene matches. CDR1 SGHNT and CDR2 YYREEE come from the germline V gene (reference sequence). As DNA, the CDR3 is TGTGCCAGCAGCTTGCAACTAGCGGGAGGCACAGATACGCAGTATTTT. Protein: CASSLQLAGGTDTQYF.

The chain is built from TRBV9 and TRBJ2-2, with D maybe TRBD1 (5 bases). CDR1 is SGDLS and CDR2 is YYNGEE in the germline V gene. This CDR3 has 15 residues. V gave up 0 bases and J gave up 2 bases, with 8 bases separating them. CDR3 in amino acids: CASSVVRGNTGELFF. DNA for the CDR3: TGTGCCAGCAGCGTAGTTAGGGGAAACACCGGGGAGCTGTTTTTT. The full variable domain, completed using reference TRBV9 and TRBJ2-2, is DSGVTQTPKHLITATGQRVTLRCSPRSGDLSVYWYQQSLDQGLQFLIQYYNGEERAKGNILERFSAQQFPDLHSELNLSSLELGDSALYFCASSVVRGNTGELFFGEGSRLTVL.

The chain employs TRBV30 and TRBJ2-7; TRBD2 matches at 9 bases. This CDR3 has 13 amino acids. J gave up 4 bases and V 2 bases, and 3 bases lay outside the gene matches. CDR1 and CDR2 from the germline V gene are GTSNPN and SVGIG (reference sequence). In DNA form, the CDR3 reads TGTGCCTGGAGTCTCAGCGGGAGGTACGAGCAGTACTTC. It yields the protein CAWSLSGRYEQYF.

This chain uses TRBV11-1 with TRBJ1-1; 8 positions match TRBD1. J was trimmed by 0 bases and V by 6 bases; bases with no gene match: 6. The CDR3 totals 15 residues. CDR1 is SGHAT and CDR2 is FQDESV in the germline V gene (reference sequence). The CDR3 coding sequence is TGTGCCAGCAGATTTGGGACAGGACTGAACACTGAAGCTTTCTTT. Translation gives CASRFGTGLNTEAFF.

The chain employs TRBV27 and TRBJ1-5, with 11 bases aligning to TRBD1. The ends lost 2 bases at V and 6 bases at J; junction bases unmatched: 0. Germline assignment: CDR1 MNHEY and CDR2 SMNVEV (reference sequence). The CDR3 length is 14 residues. CDR3 region: CASSLGQGAQPQHF. The CDR3, as DNA: TGTGCCAGCAGTTTAGGACAGGGGGCTCAGCCCCAGCATTTT.

V and J are TRBV6-6 and TRBJ2-7; TRBD1 is a possible D gene (6 bases). Trimming removed 6 bases from V and 7 bases from J, with 19 bases in between. The CDR3 length is 14 residues. CDR1 is MNHNY, CDR2 SVGAGI, per germline (reference sequence). The CDR3 DNA follows: TGTGCCAGCAGGCCGGGACACACGATGGGGGAGCAGTACTTC. Its translation is CASRPGHTMGEQYF.